One sample yielded the 14 T cell receptor beta chains listed below, sequenced in a study of identical twins. One entry per CDR3 protein results from TCRdb running MiXCR on the 5' RACE reads. In the table there are roughly 250,000 distinct CDR3 sequences, 7.5% of which are singletons. These sequences were also reported in another study, on yellow fever vaccine responses in identical twins.

The specimen was CD8+ T cells sorted from blood. The receptors come from a woman between 18 and 29 years old in good health.

Many counts were recorded for this clonotype. The V call is TRBV5-6, the J call TRBJ2-7, with D possibly being TRBD1 or TRBD2 (6 bases each). Germline assignment: CDR1 SGHDT and CDR2 YYEEEE. CDR3 size: 12 residues. V shed 6 bases and J shed 5 bases, with 12 bases lying between them. CDR3 bases: TGTGCCAGCACCGAGGGGGGACACGAGCAGTACTTC. It specifies CASTEGGHEQYF.

A few counts support this clonotype. The gene calls are TRBV5-1 and TRBJ2-3; either TRBD1 or TRBD2 may fit D (5 bases each). Trimming removed 4 bases at V and 6 bases at J, with 21 bases between. In germline, CDR1 is SGHRS, CDR2 YFSETQ. The CDR3 length is 16 residues. CDR3 bases: TGCGCCAGCAGCACCTCTAGACAGCCGACGGGGGATACGCAGTATTTT. Translated, it gives CASSTSRQPTGDTQYF.

This clonotype was counted a few times. The chain combines TRBV24-1 with TRBJ1-1; D gene unclear. CDR1 KGHDR and CDR2 SFDVKD come from the germline V gene. The CDR3 consists of 13 residues. Trimming stripped 5 bases from V and 4 bases from J, with 10 bases between. CDR3 DNA: TGTGCCACCAGTGGTCCCTTGGGCACTGAAGCTTTCTTT. Encoded protein: CATSGPLGTEAFF.

The sample holds a few counts of this clonotype. The chain couples TRBV21-1 to TRBJ2-7; the D segment call TRBD2 is taken from the table without a DNA check. TRBV21-1 is noted as a pseudogene. The CDR3 contains 11 residues. CDR3 loop: CASSNLHRALV. The CDR3 coding sequence is TGTGCCAGCAGCAATCTCCATAGGGCCCTCGTC.

This clonotype showed up just a few times. CDR3: CASSASGSQYF. The CDR3 DNA is TGTGCCAGCAGCGCTAGTGGGTCACAGTATTTT. V is TRBV9 and J is TRBJ2-3; D not resolved. Germline V gene data show CDR1 as SGDLS and CDR2 as YYNGEE. The CDR3 loop spans 11 amino acids. V lost 3 bases and J 12 bases, leaving 11 bases between the germline ends.

The chain carries TRBV6-2 or TRBV6-3 and TRBJ2-5; D remains ambiguous. The CDR3 loop spans 12 amino acids. Trimming pared 3 bases from V and 5 bases from J, leaving 7 bases between. Germline V CDR1 and CDR2: MNHEY, SVGEGT. The CDR3 region has the DNA TGTGCCAGCAGTTATTTAACGGAGACCCAGTACTTC. Translating gives CASSYLTETQYF.

This clonotype turned up a few times. This chain connects TRBV7-9 to TRBJ1-1; D is uncertain. V dropped 1 base and J dropped 6 bases, with 6 bases sitting between them. The CDR3 is 12 residues long. In germline, CDR1 is SEHNR, CDR2 FQNEAQ (reference sequence). The CDR3 nucleotides read TGTGCCAGCAGCTTAGGGGAGTCTGAAGCTTTCTTT. It specifies CASSLGESEAFF. Variable domain in full (rest from reference TRBV7-9 and TRBJ1-1): DTGVSQNPRHKITKRGQNVTFRCDPISEHNRLYWYRQTLGQGPEFLTYFQNEAQLEKSRLLSDRFSAERPKGSFSTLEIQRTEQGDSAMYLCASSLGESEAFFGQGTRLTVV.

V usage is TRBV15 and J usage is TRBJ2-1, with 12 bases fitting TRBD2. The germline V gene encodes CDR1 LNHNV and CDR2 YYDKDF (reference sequence). J gave up 10 bases and V 4 bases, and 5 bases lay outside the gene matches. This CDR3 has 14 amino acids. The CDR3 protein is CATSTRTSGEEQFF. DNA of the CDR3: TGTGCCACCAGCACCCGGACTAGCGGGGAGGAGCAGTTCTTC.

The rearrangement uses TRBV27 and TRBJ1-1, with D uncertain. CDR1 and CDR2 from the germline V gene are MNHEY and SMNVEV (reference sequence). CDR3 length: 13 residues. Trimming cost V 5 bases and J 5 bases, with 12 bases left between them. CDR3 in DNA: TGTGCCAGCAGTCCCTCGCAGAGTACTGAAGCTTTCTTT. It codes for CASSPSQSTEAFF.

This clonotype was seen a few times. The gene calls are TRBV6-5 and TRBJ1-2; D is unresolved. CDR1 is MNHEY, CDR2 SVGAGI, per germline. The CDR3 runs 14 residues. V was cut by 0 bases and J by 8 bases, with 13 bases left in between. CDR3 residues: CASSYSIGMEGYTF. CDR3 in DNA: TGTGCCAGCAGTTACTCGATCGGGATGGAAGGCTACACCTTC.

This clonotype was seen more than once but under ten times. The V and J genes are TRBV6-4 and TRBJ2-7; 7 positions agree with TRBD2. CDR3 length equals 20 residues. Germline loops: CDR1 MRHNA, CDR2 SNTAGT. Trimming cost V 10 bases and J 0 bases; bases outside gene matches: 27. In DNA form, the CDR3 reads TGTGCCACAATGACGGCCGGAGAAACTAGCGAGGTCGATCGCTCCTACGAGCAGTACTTC. This translates into CATMTAGETSEVDRSYEQYF.

This clonotype was seen repeatedly, ten times or more. The chain couples TRBV7-9 to TRBJ1-1; D unresolved. Trimming cost V 6 bases and J 0 bases, with 14 bases left between them. This CDR3 is built from 15 residues. The germline V gene encodes CDR1 SEHNR and CDR2 FQNEAQ (reference sequence). The CDR3 is CASRRILGVNTEAFF. The CDR3 DNA follows: TGTGCCAGCAGGCGGATCCTTGGCGTGAACACTGAAGCTTTCTTT.

This clonotype was picked up many times. V and J are TRBV12-3 or TRBV12-4 and TRBJ2-5, with D possibly TRBD2 on 5 matching bases. V lost 3 bases to trimming and J lost 5 bases, with 13 bases between them. This CDR3 spans 14 amino acids. The CDR3 spells CASSLVPTGETQYF. The CDR3 DNA follows: TGTGCCAGCAGTTTGGTCCCGACGGGGGAGACCCAGTACTTC.

In DNA form, the CDR3 reads TGTGCCAGCAGCTACTTGGACGGAACGCCCTATGGCTACACCTTC. Translated: CASSYLDGTPYGYTF. The V call is TRBV7-9, the J call TRBJ1-2; no reliable D call. The CDR3 covers 15 residues. V lost 4 bases and J 4 bases, leaving 16 bases between the germline ends. Germline loops: CDR1 SEHNR, CDR2 FQNEAQ (reference sequence).